Listed below are T cell receptor beta chains from one sample, sequenced in a study of identical twins. TCRdb redid the calling of the 5' RACE reads with MiXCR, one entry per CDR3 protein. Of approximately 220,000 distinct CDR3 sequences listed, 6% to 8% were seen once; the top ten hold roughly 5.4%. These same records also appear under a second study, on yellow fever vaccine responses in identical twins.

Input material: CD8+ T cells sorted from blood. These receptors all come from a woman aged 18-35 years in good health. Both conserved end residues are trimmed from each CDR3. The D gene is left open where the match is weak.

v_gene: TRBV28; d_gene: NA; len: 14; CDR3aa: ASSLNGGRVTDTQY
v_gene: TRBV9; d_gene: TRBD2; len: 13; CDR3aa: ASSVGGTSVSEQF
v_gene: TRBV12-3/TRBV12-4; d_gene: TRBD2; len: 16; CDR3aa: ASSAGLAGAGFYNEQF
v_gene: TRBV20-1; d_gene: NA; len: 12; CDR3aa: SAHLLGTAYGYT
v_gene: TRBV28; d_gene: NA; len: 12; CDR3aa: ASSADTSNQPQH
v_gene: TRBV7-7; d_gene: NA; len: 12; CDR3aa: ASSLAGNIGELF
v_gene: TRBV5-6; d_gene: NA; len: 9; CDR3aa: ASGFGHEQF
v_gene: TRBV29-1; d_gene: NA; len: 9; CDR3aa: SVGGTETQY
v_gene: TRBV7-9; d_gene: TRBD1; len: 15; CDR3aa: ASSLGWTGSSYNEQF
v_gene: TRBV6-2/TRBV6-3; d_gene: NA; len: 12; CDR3aa: ASSYAQGSYEQY
v_gene: TRBV27; d_gene: TRBD2; len: 12; CDR3aa: ASSLIAGTYEQY
v_gene: TRBV28; d_gene: TRBD1; len: 19; CDR3aa: ASSFSRTVLRGPWTNEKLF
v_gene: TRBV12-3/TRBV12-4; d_gene: NA; len: 11; CDR3aa: ASTYDWGETQY
v_gene: TRBV12-3/TRBV12-4; d_gene: NA; len: 13; CDR3aa: ASSPQTGKLYEQY
v_gene: TRBV24-1; d_gene: TRBD1; len: 14; CDR3aa: ATSDPDRSTQETQY